These 17 T cell receptor beta chains were sequenced from one sample in a study of blood T cell repertoires in COVID-19. Repertoires were generated with immunoSEQ multiplex PCR, while TCRdb's copy carries only in-frame clones and drops some. In the table there are about 400,000 clones, roughly 89% of which are singletons. Sequenced input: PBMCs or T cells enriched from blood (not recorded which). Receptors were obtained from a woman between 50 and 59 years old who had recovered from COVID-19.

The V call is TRBV2, the J call TRBJ2-2, with D perhaps TRBD2 (6 bases). V was trimmed by 6 bases and J by 4 bases, leaving 9 bases between them. This CDR3 region has 13 residues. The germline gives CDR1 SNHLY, CDR2 FYNNEI. This chain's CDR3 is CASRAGPTGELFF. CDR3 nucleotides: TGTGCCAGCAGGGCGGGGCCCACCGGGGAGCTGTTTTTT.

CDR3 sequence: CASSARTGTGYTF. The CDR3 DNA follows: TGTGCCAGCAGTGCACGGACAGGGACTGGCTACACCTTC. This chain uses TRBV27 with TRBJ1-2; 8 nucleotides align to TRBD1. The CDR3 totals 13 residues. Trimming at V came to 5 bases and at J to 7 bases, leaving 6 bases not matched to a gene. CDR1 MNHEY and CDR2 SMNVEV come from the germline V gene (reference sequence).

This clone was detected only once. The chain employs TRBV12-3 or TRBV12-4 and TRBJ2-7, with D perhaps matching TRBD2 (7 bases). This CDR3 spans 12 amino acids. The V and J ends lost 3 bases and 6 bases respectively, with 9 bases between them. The CDR3 here is CASSLGGPEQYF. CDR3 in DNA: TGTGCCAGCAGTTTGGGGGGGCCCGAGCAGTACTTC.

The genes are TRBV19 and TRBJ1-6, with 7 bases lining up with TRBD1. This CDR3 contains 13 residues. Germline-derived CDR1 and CDR2 are LNHDA and SQIVND (reference sequence). J was trimmed by 10 bases and V by 10 bases; bases with no gene match: 10. CDR3 sequence: CATEGAGVSPLHF. The CDR3 nucleotides read TGTGCCACCGAGGGGGCAGGGGTCTCACCCCTCCACTTT.

This clone was picked up one time. The chain joins TRBV3-1 (or the pseudogene TRBV3-2) to TRBJ2-5; D is unclear. This CDR3 comprises 15 residues. Germline CDR1 is LGHDT and CDR2 is YNNKEL (reference sequence). The V end was cut by 4 bases, the J end by 1 base, with 13 bases between. CDR3 amino acids: CASSLPLTGQETQYF. In DNA form, the CDR3 reads TGTGCCAGCAGCCTGCCTCTGACGGGCCAAGAGACCCAGTACTTC.

The V call is TRBV2, the J call TRBJ1-2, with 7 bases lining up with TRBD1. The CDR3 contains 12 residues. The V segment lost 5 bases and the J segment 6 bases; nucleotides outside the gene matches: 3. Germline V gives CDR1 SNHLY, CDR2 FYNNEI. The chain's CDR3 is CASSRQGDGYTF. The CDR3 bases are TGTGCCAGCAGTAGACAGGGTGATGGCTACACCTTC.

The V and J genes are TRBV5-1 and TRBJ2-3, with unresolved D. Germline V gives CDR1 SGHRS, CDR2 YFSETQ. Trimming removed 0 bases from V and 4 bases from J, with 9 bases in between. This CDR3 region has 14 residues. The CDR3 loop reads CASSLAGNSDTQYF. Written as DNA, the CDR3 is TGCGCCAGCAGCTTGGCAGGTAACTCAGATACGCAGTATTTT.

This chain joins TRBV28 and TRBJ2-4, with TRBD2 matching 8 bases. The CDR3 runs 15 residues. V lost 8 bases and J lost 3; bases outside the gene matches: 9. CDR1 is MDHEN and CDR2 is SYDVKM in the germline V gene. CDR3 amino acids: CASLDAGGVKNIQYF. The CDR3 nucleotides read TGTGCCAGCCTAGACGCCGGGGGGGTCAAAAACATTCAGTACTTC.

This clone was seen just once. This chain links TRBV19 with TRBJ1-1; no reliable D call. CDR1 is LNHDA and CDR2 is SQIVND in the germline V gene (reference sequence). Trimming took 9 bases from V and 1 from J, leaving 15 bases between them. The CDR3 extends over 14 amino acids. CDR3 residues: CASSPGITNTEAFF. The CDR3 DNA reads TGTGCCAGCTCTCCCGGGATAACGAACACTGAAGCTTTCTTT.

The chain combines TRBV7-2 with TRBJ1-5, with D perhaps TRBD1 (6 bases). This CDR3 has 14 amino acids. V shed 5 bases and J shed 5 bases, with 13 bases lying between them. Looked up from germline, CDR1 is SGHTA and CDR2 is FQGNSA. The CDR3 region is CASSPGQRHQPQHF. The CDR3 DNA follows: TGTGCCAGCAGCCCTGGACAGCGCCATCAGCCCCAGCATTTT.

This chain uses TRBV19 with TRBJ2-7, with unresolved D. The CDR3 is 13 residues long. The V and J ends lost 3 bases and 3 bases respectively, with 9 bases between them. The germline V gene has CDR1 LNHDA and CDR2 SQIVND (reference sequence). The CDR3 DNA follows: TGTGCCAGTAGTATCCGACAAGACTACGAGCAGTACTTC. This codes for CASSIRQDYEQYF.

This chain connects TRBV11-1 to TRBJ2-1; D call uncertain. Germline V gives CDR1 SGHAT, CDR2 FQDESV (reference sequence). Deletions cut 1 base from V and 1 base from J, with 11 bases between. The CDR3 length is 16 residues. In DNA, the CDR3 is TGTGCCAGCAGCTTAGAGGCAAGGCGGTCCTACAATGAGCAGTTCTTC. This sequence encodes CASSLEARRSYNEQFF.

The chain carries TRBV7-9 and TRBJ2-5, with D tentatively TRBD2 (5 bases). The CDR3 is 14 residues long. CDR1 SEHNR and CDR2 FQNEAQ come from the germline V gene (reference sequence). Trimming took off 5 bases at V and 5 bases at J, with 15 bases between the two ends. The CDR3 DNA follows: TGTGCCAGCAGCCATATAAGGCCGGGGGAGACCCAGTACTTC. Translated: CASSHIRPGETQYF.

This chain connects TRBV4-3 to TRBJ1-1; TRBD1 matches 7 bases. CDR3 length: 15 amino acids. Germline V gene data show CDR1 as LGHNA and CDR2 as YSLEER. With 4 bases clipped from V and 1 base from J, the junction kept 6 bases outside the gene matches. The CDR3 reads CASSLTRQGNTEAFF. The CDR3 nucleotides read TGCGCCAGCAGCCTAACCCGACAGGGGAACACTGAAGCTTTCTTT.

The rearrangement joins TRBV2 to TRBJ1-2; D ambiguous. The CDR3 extends over 14 amino acids. With 1 base removed from V and 8 bases from J, the gap between germline ends came to 14 bases. CDR1 and CDR2 (germline): SNHLY, FYNNEI. In DNA form, the CDR3 reads TGTGCCAGCAGTGAAGGCTCCCGTAGGAGAGGCTACACCTTC. Amino acids: CASSEGSRRRGYTF.

The gene calls are TRBV4-3 and TRBJ1-1, with a weak D call TRBD1 (6 bases). The V and J ends lost 6 bases and 3 bases respectively, with 11 bases between them. The CDR3 contains 13 residues. CDR1 LGHNA and CDR2 YSLEER come from the germline V gene. The DNA for the CDR3 is TGCGCCAGCAGTCCCAAGGGGGACACTGAAGCTTTCTTT. This codes for CASSPKGDTEAFF.

The rearrangement links TRBV3-1 (or the pseudogene TRBV3-2) to TRBJ1-3; D call uncertain. This CDR3 is 15 amino acids long. CDR1 and CDR2 from the germline V gene are LGHDT and YNNKEL (reference sequence). Trimming left V 1 base short and J 4 bases short, with 11 bases between. The CDR3 region has the DNA TGTGCCAGCAGCCAAGCCTTACGCGTCGGAAACACCATATATTTT. Protein product: CASSQALRVGNTIYF.